This entry features one T cell receptor (beta chain) sequence. Its antigen is still unknown. This specimen comes from a study of cytomegalovirus exposure and HLA in healthy donors. The overall study: Later analysis reported that the roughly 130 validation repertoires shared the platform of the roughly 680 first-cohort repertoires. Study observations and caveats: According to reports, the classifier identified cytomegalovirus status with high specificity and sensitivity. The dataset shows that most TCR sequences were rare, while some public TCRs occurred in many donors. Clusters of TCRs from the first cohort tended to co-occur in the 130 or so validation repertoires (as a later analysis found).

The CDR3 is 15 residues long. The ends lost 4 bases at V and 0 bases at J; junction bases unmatched: 4. Germline assignment: CDR1 SGDLS and CDR2 YYNGEE. Measured with immunoSEQ multiplex PCR; TCRdb has only the in-frame clones, and not every one. Here the sample spans approximately 300,000 clones, roughly 90% being singletons. The rearrangement joins TRBV9 to TRBJ1-3; TRBD1 matches at 7 bases. This TCR derives from a woman aged 18-35 years in good health and CMV-seronegative. Sequencing was carried out using PBMCs. As DNA, the CDR3 is TGTGCCAGCAGCTCCCGGGACAGCTCTGGAAACACCATATATTTT. Translation: CASSSRDSSGNTIYF.